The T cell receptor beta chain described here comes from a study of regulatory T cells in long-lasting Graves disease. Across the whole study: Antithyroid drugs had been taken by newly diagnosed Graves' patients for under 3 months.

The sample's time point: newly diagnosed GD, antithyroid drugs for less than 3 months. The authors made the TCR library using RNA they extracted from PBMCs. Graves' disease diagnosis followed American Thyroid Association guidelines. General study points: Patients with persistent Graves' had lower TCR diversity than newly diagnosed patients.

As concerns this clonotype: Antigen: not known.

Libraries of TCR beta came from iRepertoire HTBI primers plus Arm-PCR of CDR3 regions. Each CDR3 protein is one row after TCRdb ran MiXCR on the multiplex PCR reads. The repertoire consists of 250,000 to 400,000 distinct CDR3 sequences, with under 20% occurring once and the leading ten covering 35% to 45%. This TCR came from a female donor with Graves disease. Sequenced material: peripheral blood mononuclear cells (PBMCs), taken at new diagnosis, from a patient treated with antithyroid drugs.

CDR3 region: CASSYSSGGKLFF. The CDR3 nucleotides read TGTGCCAGCAGTTACTCCTCGGGGGGAAAACTGTTTTTT. This chain connects TRBV6-9 to TRBJ1-4, with a possible D match to TRBD1 (5 bases). In germline, CDR1 is MNHGY, CDR2 SVAAGI. V was trimmed by 3 bases and J by 10 bases, leaving 12 bases between them. The CDR3 contains 13 residues.